This TCR beta chain was sequenced for a study of T cell repertoires in cytomegalovirus infection. For the study at large: Public TCR beta signatures provided an indication of both CMV infection and a matching HLA type.

Study-wide points: Within the response measured ex vivo, HLA-C-restricted CMV-specific TCR beta clonotypes were dominant.

In TCRdb, the reads were re-called with MiXCR into one record per CDR3 protein. The sample has some 800,000 distinct CDR3 sequences, just under 30% seen once; the top ten hold about an eighth. V shed 5 bases and J shed 2 bases, with 18 bases lying between them. Germline CDR1 SEHNR, CDR2 FQNEAQ (reference sequence). CDR3 length: 16 residues. With regard to this clonotype: The antigen remains undetermined.

The source of this sequence is a human donor in good health (CMV status not recorded). Some clones in this sample may be carry-over from other donors' samples. This chain joins TRBV7-9 and TRBJ2-5, with D possibly being TRBD2 (5 bases). The material sequenced was cultured CD8+ T cells from PBMCs, taken from culture after CMV antigen stimulation. The CDR3: CASSPLTTTIQETQYF. As DNA, the CDR3 is TGTGCCAGCAGCCCATTAACGACTACCATTCAAGAGACCCAGTACTTC.